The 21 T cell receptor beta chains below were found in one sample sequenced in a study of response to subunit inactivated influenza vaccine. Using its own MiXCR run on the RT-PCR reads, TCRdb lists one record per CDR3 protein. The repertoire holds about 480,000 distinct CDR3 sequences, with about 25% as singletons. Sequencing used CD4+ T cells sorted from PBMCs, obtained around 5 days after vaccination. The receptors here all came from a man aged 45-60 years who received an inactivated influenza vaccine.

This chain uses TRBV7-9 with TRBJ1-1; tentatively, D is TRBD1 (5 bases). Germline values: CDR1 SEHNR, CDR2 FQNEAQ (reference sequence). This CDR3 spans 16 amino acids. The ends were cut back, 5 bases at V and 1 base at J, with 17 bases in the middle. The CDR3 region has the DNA TGTGCCAGCAGCCGGGGGGTAGGCGGCTCGAACACTGAAGCTTTCTTT. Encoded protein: CASSRGVGGSNTEAFF.

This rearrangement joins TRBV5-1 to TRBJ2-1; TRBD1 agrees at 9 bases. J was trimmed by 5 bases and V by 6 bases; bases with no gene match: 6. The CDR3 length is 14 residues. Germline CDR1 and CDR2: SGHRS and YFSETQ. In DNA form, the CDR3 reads TGCGCCAGCACCCGGGACAGGGCAGACAATGAGCAGTTCTTC. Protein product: CASTRDRADNEQFF.

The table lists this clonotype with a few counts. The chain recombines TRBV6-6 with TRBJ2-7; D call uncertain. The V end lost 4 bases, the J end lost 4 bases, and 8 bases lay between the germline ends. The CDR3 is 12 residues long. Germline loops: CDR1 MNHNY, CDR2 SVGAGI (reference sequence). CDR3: CASSSWQYEQYF. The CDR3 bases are TGTGCCAGCAGTTCCTGGCAGTACGAGCAGTACTTC.

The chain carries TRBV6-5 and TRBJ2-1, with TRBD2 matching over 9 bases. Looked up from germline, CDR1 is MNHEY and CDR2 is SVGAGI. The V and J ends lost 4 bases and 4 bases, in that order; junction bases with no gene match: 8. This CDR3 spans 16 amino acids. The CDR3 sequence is CASSSNLAGRYNEQFF. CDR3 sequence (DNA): TGTGCCAGCAGTTCCAATCTAGCGGGACGGTACAATGAGCAGTTCTTC.

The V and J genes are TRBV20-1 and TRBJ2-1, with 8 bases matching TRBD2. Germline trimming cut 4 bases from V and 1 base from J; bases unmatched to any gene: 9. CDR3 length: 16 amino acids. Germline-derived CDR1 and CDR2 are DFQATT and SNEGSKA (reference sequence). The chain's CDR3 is CSAINRAGASYNEQFF. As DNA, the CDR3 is TGCAGTGCTATCAACCGAGCGGGAGCGTCCTACAATGAGCAGTTCTTC.

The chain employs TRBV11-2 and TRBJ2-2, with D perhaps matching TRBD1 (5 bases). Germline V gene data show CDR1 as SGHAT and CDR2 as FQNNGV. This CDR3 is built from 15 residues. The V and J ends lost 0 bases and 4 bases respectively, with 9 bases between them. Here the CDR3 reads CASSLDPGFTGELFF. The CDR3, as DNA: TGTGCCAGCAGCTTAGATCCAGGGTTCACCGGGGAGCTGTTTTTT.

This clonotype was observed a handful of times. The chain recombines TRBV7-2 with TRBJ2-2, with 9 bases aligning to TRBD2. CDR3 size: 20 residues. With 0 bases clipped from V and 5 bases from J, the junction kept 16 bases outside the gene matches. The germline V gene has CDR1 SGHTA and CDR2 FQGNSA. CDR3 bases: TGTGCCAGCAGCTTAGCGACTAGCGGTTCTCTAAGTGGGGTAACCGGGGAGCTGTTTTTT. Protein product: CASSLATSGSLSGVTGELFF. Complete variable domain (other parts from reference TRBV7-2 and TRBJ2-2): GAGVSQSPSNKVTEKGKDVELRCDPISGHTALYWYRQSLGQGLEFLIYFQGNSAPDKSGLPSDRFSAERTGGSVSTLTIQRTQQEDSAVYLCASSLATSGSLSGVTGELFFGEGSRLTVL.

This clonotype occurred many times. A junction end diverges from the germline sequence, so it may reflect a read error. CDR3 amino acids: CASSLVGQETQYF. The CDR3 DNA is TGTGCCAGCAGCTTAGTAGGCCAAGAGACCCAGTACTTC. The chain links TRBV5-1 to TRBJ2-5; D unresolved. The CDR3 sequence is 13 residues long. Germline lookup yields CDR1 SGHRS and CDR2 YFSETQ. Full variable domain (rest looked up from reference TRBV5-1 and TRBJ2-5): KAGVTQTPRYLIKTRGQQVTLSCSPISGHRSVSWYQQTPGQGLQFLFEYFSETQRNKGNFPGRFSGRQFSNSRSEMNVSTLELGDSALYLCASSLVGQETQYFGPGTRLLVL.

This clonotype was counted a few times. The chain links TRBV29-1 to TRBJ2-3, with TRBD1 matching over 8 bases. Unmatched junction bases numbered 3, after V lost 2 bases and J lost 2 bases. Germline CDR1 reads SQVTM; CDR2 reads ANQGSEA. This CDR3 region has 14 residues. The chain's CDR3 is CSVEQGAFTDTQYF. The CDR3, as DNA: TGCAGCGTTGAACAGGGGGCCTTCACAGATACGCAGTATTTT.

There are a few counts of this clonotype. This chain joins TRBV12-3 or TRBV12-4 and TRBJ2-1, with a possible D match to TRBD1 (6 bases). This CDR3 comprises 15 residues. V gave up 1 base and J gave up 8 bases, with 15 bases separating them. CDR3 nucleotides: TGTGCCAGCAGTTTAGGGGGCTACGGACAGTATGAGCAGTTCTTC. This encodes CASSLGGYGQYEQFF.

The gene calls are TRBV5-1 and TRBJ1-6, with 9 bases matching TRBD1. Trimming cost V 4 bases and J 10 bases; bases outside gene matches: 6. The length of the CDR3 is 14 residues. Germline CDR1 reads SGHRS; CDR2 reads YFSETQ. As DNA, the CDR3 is TGCGCCAGCAGCCGGGGACAGGGTGACTCACCCCTCCACTTT. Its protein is CASSRGQGDSPLHF.

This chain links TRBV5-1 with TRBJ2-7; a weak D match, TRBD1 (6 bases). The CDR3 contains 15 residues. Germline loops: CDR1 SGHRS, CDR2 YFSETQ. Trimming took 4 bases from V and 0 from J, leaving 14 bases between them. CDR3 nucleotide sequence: TGCGCCAGCAGCAACCGGGACATTCGCTCCTACGAGCAGTACTTC. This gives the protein CASSNRDIRSYEQYF.

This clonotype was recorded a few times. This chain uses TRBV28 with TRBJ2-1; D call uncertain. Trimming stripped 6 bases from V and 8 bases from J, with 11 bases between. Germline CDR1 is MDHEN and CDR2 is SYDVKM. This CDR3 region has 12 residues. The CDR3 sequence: CASRLSPHEQFF. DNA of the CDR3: TGTGCCAGCAGGTTAAGTCCCCATGAGCAGTTCTTC.

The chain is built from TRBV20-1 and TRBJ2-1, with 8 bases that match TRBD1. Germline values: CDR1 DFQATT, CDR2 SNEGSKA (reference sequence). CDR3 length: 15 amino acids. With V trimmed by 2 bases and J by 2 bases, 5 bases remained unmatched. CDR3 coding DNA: TGCAGTGCTAGAAAAACAGGGGGGCCCTACAATGAGCAGTTCTTC. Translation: CSARKTGGPYNEQFF.

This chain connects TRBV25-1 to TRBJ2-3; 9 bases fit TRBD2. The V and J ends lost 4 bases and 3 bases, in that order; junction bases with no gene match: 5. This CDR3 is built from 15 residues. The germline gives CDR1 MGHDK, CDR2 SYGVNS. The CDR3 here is CASSVGAGGTDTQYF. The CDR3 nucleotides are TGTGCCAGCAGTGTTGGGGCGGGGGGGACAGATACGCAGTATTTT.

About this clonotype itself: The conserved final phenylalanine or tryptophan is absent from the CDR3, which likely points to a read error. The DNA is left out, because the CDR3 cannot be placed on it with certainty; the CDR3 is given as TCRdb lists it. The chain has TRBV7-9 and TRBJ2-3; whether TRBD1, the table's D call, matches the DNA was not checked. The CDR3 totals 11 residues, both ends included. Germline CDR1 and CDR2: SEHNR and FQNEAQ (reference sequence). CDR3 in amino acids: CASSLGIRPVL.

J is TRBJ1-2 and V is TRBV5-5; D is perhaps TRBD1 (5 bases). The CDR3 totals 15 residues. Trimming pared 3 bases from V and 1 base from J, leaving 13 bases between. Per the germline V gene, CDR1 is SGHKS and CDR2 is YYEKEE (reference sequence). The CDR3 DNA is TGTGCCAGCAGCTCCAATGGGGCCCTTAACTATGGCTACACCTTC. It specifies CASSSNGALNYGYTF.

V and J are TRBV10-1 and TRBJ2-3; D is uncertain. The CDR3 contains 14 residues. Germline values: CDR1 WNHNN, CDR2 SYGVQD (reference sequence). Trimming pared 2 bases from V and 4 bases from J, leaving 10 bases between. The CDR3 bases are TGCGCCAGCAGTGAGGCGAGCCGCCCAGATACGCAGTATTTT. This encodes CASSEASRPDTQYF.

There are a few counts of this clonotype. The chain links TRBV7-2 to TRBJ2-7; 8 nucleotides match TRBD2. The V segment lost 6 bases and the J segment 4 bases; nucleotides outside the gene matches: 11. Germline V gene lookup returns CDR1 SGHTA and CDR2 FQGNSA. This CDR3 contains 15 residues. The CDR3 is CASSRNSGIEYEQYF. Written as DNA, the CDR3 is TGTGCCAGCAGTCGAAATAGCGGGATCGAGTACGAGCAGTACTTC.

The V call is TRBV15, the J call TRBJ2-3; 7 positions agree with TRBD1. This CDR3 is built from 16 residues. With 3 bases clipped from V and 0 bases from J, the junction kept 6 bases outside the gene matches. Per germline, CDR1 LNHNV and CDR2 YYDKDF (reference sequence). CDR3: CATSRTGTASTDTQYF. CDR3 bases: TGTGCCACCAGCAGGACCGGGACAGCTAGCACAGATACGCAGTATTTT.

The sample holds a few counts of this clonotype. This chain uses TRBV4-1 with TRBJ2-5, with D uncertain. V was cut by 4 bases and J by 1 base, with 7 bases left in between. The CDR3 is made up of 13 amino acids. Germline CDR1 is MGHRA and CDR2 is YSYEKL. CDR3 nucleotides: TGCGCCAGCAGCCCCCAACTCCAAGAGACCCAGTACTTC. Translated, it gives CASSPQLQETQYF.